The clone carrying this TCR beta chain came up a few times. Its antigen is unidentified. This specimen belongs to a study of T cells after yellow fever vaccination. Study background: Each low-cell-number fraction was prepared by means of SMART-Seq v4 Ultra Low Input. General study findings and limits: Clonotypes found in both CD4 and CD8 compartments made up a small share.

TCRdb analysed the 5' RACE reads with MiXCR anew, one entry per CDR3 protein. The sample includes about 240,000 distinct CDR3 sequences, less than 9% seen only once; the top ten take 0.85%. V was clipped by 6 bases and J by 3 bases, with 11 bases between them. This CDR3 comprises 13 residues. Looked up from germline, CDR1 is SEHNR and CDR2 is FQNEAQ (reference sequence). The chain combines TRBV7-9 with TRBJ2-5, with D possibly being TRBD2 (5 bases). The source material was CD4+ T cells sorted from PBMCs, sampled 15 days after the yellow fever booster vaccination. The source of this sequence is a man younger than 45 who received the YFV17D yellow fever vaccine. The CDR3 DNA sequence: TGTGCCAGCAGATCCCCCGGGGAAGAGACCCAGTACTTC. Translated: CASRSPGEETQYF.